Described below is a single T cell receptor (beta chain) sequence and its context. Its cognate antigen is unknown. The entry originates in a study of cytomegalovirus exposure and HLA in healthy donors. General study results and limits: There were several of the most significant clusters that appeared linked to common viral pathogens in a later analysis.

60 Vbeta and 13 Jbeta primers were used in PCR. Assay: immunoSEQ multiplex PCR; the TCRdb copy retains only in-frame clones and omits some. The data contain about 160,000 clones, about four fifths of them seen just once; the ten biggest clones take up around 6.7%. J lost 2 bases, V lost 3 bases, and 13 bases had no gene match. The CDR3 has 17 amino acids. Germline V gene lookup returns CDR1 SGHVS and CDR2 FQNEAQ. The chain carries TRBV7-8 and TRBJ2-7; 7 positions agree with TRBD1. This clonotype was sampled from a woman aged 30 to 39 in good health and CMV-seropositive. The specimen was PBMCs. The chain's CDR3 is CASSFNVQGTDTYEQYF. In nucleotides, the CDR3 is TGTGCCAGCAGCTTTAATGTTCAGGGGACAGATACCTACGAGCAGTACTTC.